The rows below give T cell receptor beta chains drawn from one sample of a study of graft-versus-host responses after intestinal transplantation. Assay: immunoSEQ multiplex PCR; the TCRdb copy retains only in-frame clones and omits some. The sample carries tens of thousands of clones, more than 70% recorded once. Their antigens are not known. The source was unstimulated CD8+ T cells sorted from spleen or lymph node cells, collected before intestinal transplant. The receptors were sampled from a human donor who received an intestinal transplant. Both conserved end residues are part of each CDR3. Each record gives: clone size, V gene, J gene, D gene, CDR3 DNA, CDR3 protein. D genes are given only for firm matches. Clone size appears in some rows only: once, few, many, or a class for an expanded clone.

size: .; V: TRBV7-2; J: TRBJ2-7; D: .; DNA: TGTGCCAGCAGCTTGCTCGGCTCGGGCTCCTACGAGCAGTACTTC; CDR3: CASSLLGSGSYEQYF
size: .; V: TRBV9; J: TRBJ1-2; D: TRBD1; DNA: TGTGCCAGCAGCGAGGGGGTGGGGACAGGTGGTGGCTACACCTTC; CDR3: CASSEGVGTGGGYTF
size: few; V: TRBV6-1; J: TRBJ2-2; D: .; DNA: TGTGCCAGCAGTGAATATACAGGGAACACCGGGGAGCTGTTTTTT; CDR3: CASSEYTGNTGELFF
size: .; V: TRBV30; J: TRBJ1-3; D: .; DNA: TGTGCCTGGAGTTACGGGGTAGGAAACACCATATATTTT; CDR3: CAWSYGVGNTIYF
size: few; V: TRBV11-2; J: TRBJ2-5; D: TRBD1; DNA: TGTGCCAGCAGCCCCAGGGGGCGCAGGGAGACCCAGTACTTC; CDR3: CASSPRGRRETQYF
size: .; V: TRBV5-6; J: TRBJ2-2; D: .; DNA: TGTGCCAGCAGCTTGGCCCGACAGCGGAACACCGGGGAGCTGTTTTTT; CDR3: CASSLARQRNTGELFF
size: .; V: TRBV7-2; J: TRBJ2-3; D: .; DNA: TGTGCCAGCAGCTTAGCTACAGGACCTTCCCGGAGGTATTTT; CDR3: CASSLATGPSRRYF
size: .; V: TRBV28; J: TRBJ1-5; D: .; DNA: TGTGCCAGCAGTTTGAGGAACAGGTTAGGCTTGGTCGGTAATCAGCCCCAGCATTTT; CDR3: CASSLRNRLGLVGNQPQHF
size: .; V: TRBV2; J: TRBJ2-5; D: .; DNA: TGTGCCAGCAGTGGGGGCTTGATGGCCCAGTACTTC; CDR3: CASSGGLMAQYF
size: .; V: TRBV7-6; J: TRBJ2-3; D: .; DNA: TGTGCCAGCAGCTTAGCAGCGGGTGGATGGGTGTATTTT; CDR3: CASSLAAGGWVYF